This TCR beta chain was recovered during a study of cytomegalovirus exposure and HLA in healthy donors. General observations from the study: The later analysis indicated that the majority of CMV-associated TCR beta chains appeared HLA-restricted. The presence/absence work took it that sequencing depth was about the same across donors. Most TCR sequences were seen very rarely across donors, but some public TCRs occurred in many.

In the PCR, 60 Vbeta and 13 Jbeta primers were used. Method: immunoSEQ multiplex PCR; TCRdb's copy keeps in-frame clones and lacks some. The profile covers 90,000 to 150,000 clones, with just under 75% appearing a single time and about 2% taken by the ten largest. This CDR3 comprises 14 residues. V was cut by 9 bases and J by 3 bases, with 18 bases left in between. CDR1 MDHEN and CDR2 SYDVKM come from the germline V gene. With regard to this clone: What it binds is not known.

The sample consisted of PBMCs. The rearrangement uses TRBV28 and TRBJ2-7, with D perhaps matching TRBD1 (5 bases). This TCR was sampled from a human donor in good health. The CDR3 reads CASNGAGKDYEQYF. DNA for the CDR3: TGTGCCAGTAATGGGGCTGGGAAAGACTACGAGCAGTACTTC. Combining the CDR3 with reference TRBV28 and TRBJ2-7 gives the whole variable domain DVKVTQSSRYLVKRTGEKVFLECVQDMDHENMFWYRQDPGLGLRLIYFSYDVKMKEKGDIPEGYSVSREKKERFSLILESASTNQTSMYLCASNGAGKDYEQYFGPGTRLTVT.